The 25 T cell receptor beta chains in this list originate from one sample, sequenced in a study of shared clonotypes between healthy human individuals (dated by TCRdb to 2018 to 2021). Library construction relied on the immunoSEQ multiplex PCR assay. In its TCRdb copy, this immuneACCESS table keeps in-frame sequences only and misses some clones. Where compared with another copy, unresolved V genes explain less than half of these, and the others have no known cause. Here the sample has about 2.4 million clones; approximately 93% occur a single time. The ten biggest clones cover about 0.39% of the sample. Sequences were obtained from naive CD4+ T cells from PBMCs. The cell subset or site label of this sample denotes: CD45RA+ positively selected. All receptors come from a man younger than 30 in good health. Some clones in this sample may be carry-over from other donors' samples.

In this sample, this clone turned up a few times. The same CDR3 can be traced to other DNA sequences in this sample. The chain couples TRBV2 to TRBJ2-5; no definite D call. Germline lookup yields CDR1 SNHLY and CDR2 FYNNEI. V was trimmed by 6 bases and J by 0 bases, leaving 5 bases between them. This CDR3 is 12 amino acids long. The CDR3 loop is CASRGNQETQYF. The DNA of the CDR3 is TGTGCCAGCAGGGGCAACCAAGAGACCCAGTACTTC.

J is TRBJ1-5 and V is TRBV28; D gene uncertain. The CDR3 totals 12 residues. CDR1 and CDR2 (germline): MDHEN, SYDVKM. V lost 3 bases, J lost 7 bases, and 7 bases lay in between. The CDR3 DNA sequence: TGTGCCAGCAGTTTGAATTGGCAGCCCCAGCATTTT. Its translation is CASSLNWQPQHF.

CDR3 sequence: CASSRDSNEQFF. The CDR3 DNA reads as TGCGCCAGCAGCCGCGACTCGAATGAGCAGTTCTTC. The chain uses TRBV5-1 and TRBJ2-1; no firm D call. Germline V lookup: CDR1 SGHRS, CDR2 YFSETQ. Trimming cost V 4 bases and J 7 bases, with 9 bases left between them. The CDR3 loop spans 12 amino acids.

The chain couples TRBV9 to TRBJ1-2; TRBD1 agrees at 10 bases. Germline assignment: CDR1 SGDLS and CDR2 YYNGEE. With V trimmed by 4 bases and J by 8 bases, 14 bases remained unmatched. The CDR3 extends over 16 amino acids. DNA for the CDR3: TGTGCCAGCAGCTCAAATCGCGGGACAGGGGAAAGCGGCTACACCTTC. Translating gives CASSSNRGTGESGYTF.

V and J are TRBV10-3 and TRBJ2-6; TRBD1 matches at 8 bases. The V gene's germline CDR1 is ENHRY and CDR2 SYGVKD. The CDR3 is 18 residues long. The ends lost 3 bases at V and 0 bases at J; junction bases unmatched: 7. CDR3 amino acids: CAISERDRILSGANVLTF. The CDR3 DNA reads as TGTGCCATCAGTGAAAGGGACAGGATACTCTCTGGGGCCAACGTCCTGACTTTC.

The chain has TRBV5-1 and TRBJ1-1; D is ambiguous. Trimming removed 4 bases at V and 7 bases at J, with 14 bases between. Germline CDR1 reads SGHRS; CDR2 reads YFSETQ. This CDR3 spans 13 amino acids. CDR3 protein: CASSQIPAGEAFF. CDR3 bases: TGCGCCAGCAGCCAAATCCCTGCAGGTGAAGCTTTCTTT.

The chain uses TRBV11-2 and TRBJ1-4, with TRBD1 matching 10 bases. The CDR3 runs to 16 residues. Trimming cost V 4 bases and J 8 bases; bases outside gene matches: 10. Germline V gene sequence: CDR1 SGHAT, CDR2 FQNNGV. The CDR3 nucleotides are TGTGCCAGCAGCTCCTGGGACAGGGGATACGGAGAAAAACTGTTTTTT. Its protein product is CASSSWDRGYGEKLFF.

V and J are TRBV18 and TRBJ2-1, with TRBD1 identical over 9 bases. This CDR3 spans 15 amino acids. Germline CDR1 reads KGHSH; CDR2 reads LQKENI. The J segment lost 2 bases and the V segment lost 3 bases, leaving 2 bases of the junction unmatched. CDR3 bases: TGTGCCAGCTCACCTACAGGGGGCCCCTACAATGAGCAGTTCTTC. Protein: CASSPTGGPYNEQFF.

The gene calls are TRBV28 and TRBJ2-7; TRBD1 is a possible D gene (6 bases). Trimming stripped 7 bases from V and 2 bases from J, with 15 bases between. The CDR3 runs to 14 residues. CDR1 is MDHEN, CDR2 SYDVKM, per germline. CDR3 bases: TGTGCCAGCAAGCGCAGGAACAGGGCCTACGAGCAGTACTTC. Protein product: CASKRRNRAYEQYF.

J is TRBJ2-7 and V is TRBV28; D gene unclear. In germline, CDR1 is MDHEN, CDR2 SYDVKM. The CDR3 runs to 12 residues. V was clipped by 1 base and J by 3 bases, with 4 bases between them. The CDR3 DNA is TGTGCCAGCAGTTTATTCGTCTACGAGCAGTACTTC. Translating gives CASSLFVYEQYF.

The chain uses TRBV29-1 and TRBJ2-5; 9 bases fit TRBD1. Near its end, the DNA agrees better with TRBJ2-7, so the J call may be wrong. CDR3 length: 14 amino acids. Germline V gene sequence: CDR1 SQVTM, CDR2 ANQGSEA. CDR3 sequence (DNA): TGCAGCGTTGAGGGACAGGGTATACCCTACGAGCAGTACTTC. It yields the protein CSVEGQGIPYEQYF.

This chain connects TRBV4-3 to TRBJ2-2; 9 bases agree with TRBD2. There are 18 residues in the CDR3. V shed 4 bases, J shed 4 bases, and the junction held 13 bases outside the gene matches. Germline V gene lookup returns CDR1 LGHNA and CDR2 YSLEER. This chain's CDR3 is CASSRDWSSGKVTGELFF. The CDR3 nucleotides are TGCGCCAGCAGCCGCGATTGGTCTAGCGGGAAGGTCACCGGGGAGCTGTTTTTT.

The chain carries TRBV19 and TRBJ1-4, with 8 bases identical to TRBD1. Per germline, CDR1 LNHDA and CDR2 SQIVND (reference sequence). The CDR3 spans 14 residues. With 6 bases clipped from V and 6 bases from J, the junction kept 6 bases outside the gene matches. Written as DNA, the CDR3 is TGTGCCAGTAGCGCGACAGGGGTCTATGAAAAACTGTTTTTT. The encoded protein is CASSATGVYEKLFF.

This clone was found once. The chain combines TRBV11-2 with TRBJ1-5; no definite D call. V lost 2 bases, J lost 9 bases, and 17 bases lay in between. This CDR3 is built from 15 residues. Germline CDR1 SGHAT, CDR2 FQNNGV. CDR3 nucleotide sequence: TGTGCCAGCAGCTTATCCCTGGAGGCGGGTAGGCCCCAGCATTTT. This gives the protein CASSLSLEAGRPQHF. Filled out from reference TRBV11-2 and TRBJ1-5, the complete variable domain reads EAGVAQSPRYKIIEKRQSVAFWCNPISGHATLYWYQQILGQGPKLLIQFQNNGVVDDSQLPKDRFSAERLKGVDSTLKIQPAKLEDSAVYLCASSLSLEAGRPQHFGDGTRLSIL.

This sequence joins TRBV6-1 and TRBJ1-2, with 7 positions matching TRBD1. The CDR3 has 14 residues. Germline values: CDR1 MNHNS, CDR2 SASEGT. After removal of 5 bases from V and 7 bases from J, the junction contained 10 bases not matched to a gene. CDR3 in amino acids: CASSPPAGGAGYTF. CDR3 coding DNA: TGTGCCAGCAGTCCCCCCGCAGGGGGGGCTGGCTACACCTTC.

In the case of this clone: The same CDR3 is also encoded by other DNA sequences in this sample. CDR3 nucleotides: TGTGCCAGCAGCTTGGGGGGACAGGGCACAGATACGCAGTATTTT. Its translation: CASSLGGQGTDTQYF. The genes are TRBV5-4 and TRBJ2-3; TRBD1 matches at 8 bases. From germline, CDR1 is SGHNT and CDR2 YYREEE (reference sequence). This CDR3 contains 15 residues. Trimming removed 0 bases from V and 1 base from J; junction bases left unmatched: 1. Based on the CDR3 plus reference TRBV5-4 and TRBJ2-3, the full variable domain is ETGVTQSPTHLIKTRGQQVTLRCSSQSGHNTVSWYQQALGQGPQFIFQYYREEENGRGNFPPRFSGLQFPNYSSELNVNALELDDSALYLCASSLGGQGTDTQYFGPGTRLTVL.

This clone appeared a single time. This chain joins TRBV7-3 and TRBJ2-1, with D tentatively TRBD2 (5 bases). CDR1 is SGHTA and CDR2 is FQGTGA in the germline V gene. The V gene lost 4 bases and the J gene lost 4 bases, with 17 bases spanning the gap. This CDR3 contains 16 residues. CDR3 amino acids: CASSSYGERNYNEQFF. DNA of the CDR3: TGTGCCAGCAGCTCTTATGGGGAGCGAAATTACAATGAGCAGTTCTTC.

In regard to this clone: Other DNA sequences in the sample encode the same CDR3. This chain uses TRBV7-9 with TRBJ2-1; D may be TRBD2 (5 bases). The germline CDR1 and CDR2 sequences are SEHNR and FQNEAQ (reference sequence). Trimming removed 5 bases at V and 4 bases at J, with 12 bases between. The CDR3 has 14 amino acids. As DNA, the CDR3 is TGTGCCAGCAGCCCAAGTAGCGCATACAATGAGCAGTTCTTC. This gives the protein CASSPSSAYNEQFF.

This clone was observed once. The rearrangement uses TRBV5-5 and TRBJ1-5; 9 bases line up with TRBD1. V gave up 0 bases and J gave up 7 bases; unmatched junction bases: 11. Germline-derived CDR1 and CDR2 are SGHKS and YYEKEE (reference sequence). The CDR3 totals 17 residues. DNA for the CDR3: TGTGCCAGCAGCTTGGGTTTGACGGGACAGGGATGGCAGCCCCAGCATTTT. Its protein is CASSLGLTGQGWQPQHF.

As concerns this clone: The sample holds other DNA sequences that translate to the same CDR3. The CDR3 loop reads CASSLEGAGELFF. The CDR3 DNA sequence: TGCGCCAGCAGCTTGGAAGGGGCAGGGGAGCTGTTTTTT. The chain couples TRBV5-1 to TRBJ2-2; a possible D gene is TRBD1 (5 bases). Trimming stripped 0 bases from V and 8 bases from J, with 8 bases between. CDR3 size: 13 residues. The germline gives CDR1 SGHRS, CDR2 YFSETQ.

As for this clone: The sample has other DNA sequences that encode this CDR3 too. The V gene is TRBV19, the J gene TRBJ2-6; no clear D. The ends were cut back, 4 bases at V and 2 bases at J, with 0 bases in the middle. This CDR3 is built from 12 residues. Germline V gene data show CDR1 as LNHDA and CDR2 as SQIVND (reference sequence). The CDR3 bases are TGTGCCAGTAGTACTGGGGCCAACGTCCTGACTTTC. This gives the protein CASSTGANVLTF.

Written as DNA, the CDR3 is TGTGCCAGCAGCTACACGAGGACCGGTGGCTACACCTTC. Translating it yields CASSYTRTGGYTF. The chain uses TRBV7-8 and TRBJ1-2; D unclear. Germline values: CDR1 SGHVS, CDR2 FQNEAQ. The V and J ends lost 4 bases and 7 bases respectively, with 13 bases between them. CDR3 length: 13 amino acids.

CDR3 in amino acids: CASSLGLAESDEQFF. In nucleotides, the CDR3 is TGTGCCAGCAGCTTGGGACTAGCGGAGAGCGATGAGCAGTTCTTC. The chain has TRBV7-2 and TRBJ2-1; 11 bases agree with TRBD2. The germline V gene has CDR1 SGHTA and CDR2 FQGNSA. Unmatched junction bases numbered 6, after V lost 3 bases and J lost 8 bases. The length of the CDR3 is 15 residues.

The chain joins TRBV6-5 to TRBJ2-7; 10 nucleotides line up with TRBD2. The CDR3 spans 14 residues. The V and J ends lost 6 bases and 4 bases, in that order; junction bases with no gene match: 6. The germline V gene encodes CDR1 MNHEY and CDR2 SVGAGI. Here the CDR3 DNA reads TGTGCCAGCAGGTTAGCGGGAGGTGGATACGAGCAGTACTTC. The encoded protein is CASRLAGGGYEQYF.

This chain links TRBV29-1 with TRBJ1-1; D remains unclear. This CDR3 contains 14 residues. CDR1 is SQVTM and CDR2 is ANQGSEA in the germline V gene. V was clipped by 2 bases and J by 0 bases, with 10 bases between them. The CDR3 DNA follows: TGCAGCGTTGAACAGGTTTTAATGAACACTGAAGCTTTCTTT. Translating gives CSVEQVLMNTEAFF.